Listed below are T cell receptor beta chains from one sample, sequenced in a study of cytomegalovirus exposure and HLA in healthy donors. The assay was immunoSEQ multiplex PCR, and TCRdb's table has in-frame clones only and misses some. The table includes 220,000 or so clones, over 80% detected once. Sequenced input: PBMCs. The receptors were gathered from a woman between 25 and 40 years old in good health and CMV-seropositive. The CDR3 runs from the conserved cysteine through the conserved F or W. Each record gives: J gene, D gene, V gene, clone size, CDR3 DNA, CDR3 protein. The D gene is left open where the match is weak. Where a row states a size, it is once, few, many or the class of an expanded clone; other rows omit it.

TRBJ2-1 NA TRBV4-2 NA TGTGCCAGCAGCCAAGAAGAAGGGAGGTCCTACAATGAGCAGTTCTTC CASSQEEGRSYNEQFF
TRBJ1-2 NA TRBV5-1 NA TGCGCCAGCAGCTTGGCCGTCCAACCTCTTAACTATGGCTACACCTTC CASSLAVQPLNYGYTF
TRBJ2-1 TRBD2 TRBV4-3 NA TGCGCCAGCAGCCAAGATCTAGCGGGAGTTGTGGATGAGCAGTTCTTC CASSQDLAGVVDEQFF
TRBJ2-1 NA TRBV2 NA TGTGCCAGCAGGGTCATTGAGCAGTTCTTC CASRVIEQFF
TRBJ2-1 NA TRBV6-5 NA TGTGCCAGCAGAGTCGACAGGCGCGGCGAGCAGTTCTTC CASRVDRRGEQFF
TRBJ2-1 TRBD2 TRBV6-4 many TGTGCCAGCAGTGACTCGACGGGAGGACCCTACAATGAGCAGTTCTTC CASSDSTGGPYNEQFF
TRBJ2-2 TRBD2 TRBV30 NA TGTGCCTGGAGTGTAGCGGGAGGGCCGGCGACCGGGGAGCTGTTTTTT CAWSVAGGPATGELFF
TRBJ1-2 NA TRBV18 NA TGTGCCAGCTCACCCCCTTGGACAGACAACTATGGCTACACCTTC CASSPPWTDNYGYTF
TRBJ1-1 NA TRBV5-1 NA TGCGCCAGCAGCTTGGCAGCGATGAACACTGAAGCTTTCTTT CASSLAAMNTEAFF
TRBJ2-1 NA TRBV5-1 NA TGCGCCAGCAGCTGGACGCCTTTGACAGCGGATGAGCAGTTCTTC CASSWTPLTADEQFF
TRBJ2-7 TRBD2 TRBV5-4 NA TGTGCCAGCAGCTTGGGGGTACTAGCGGGAGTCCCCAACGAGCAGTACTTC CASSLGVLAGVPNEQYF
TRBJ2-5 NA TRBV5-4 NA TGTGCCAGCAGCTCCTTCCAAGAGACCCAGTACTTC CASSSFQETQYF
TRBJ1-5 NA TRBV6-1 NA TGTGCCAGCAGCGAGGGTTCTCAGCCCCAGCATTTT CASSEGSQPQHF
TRBJ2-2 TRBD2 TRBV9 NA TGTGCCAGCAGCCCCCGGACTAGCGGGGGGAACACCGGGGAGCTGTTTTTT CASSPRTSGGNTGELFF
TRBJ1-1 NA TRBV5-6 NA TGTGCCAGCAGCTTGGTTCCAGGTGGGACCACTGAAGCTTTCTTT CASSLVPGGTTEAFF
TRBJ1-2 TRBD1 TRBV27 NA TGTGCCAGCAGTCTCTACCCCGGGACAGGCAACTTGCCGGACTACACCTTC CASSLYPGTGNLPDYTF
TRBJ2-2 NA TRBV27 NA TGTGCCAGCAGGGACGGAGAATACACCGGGGAGCTGTTTTTT CASRDGEYTGELFF